Listed below are T cell receptor beta chains from one sample, sequenced in a study of cytomegalovirus exposure and HLA in healthy donors. Clones were read by immunoSEQ multiplex PCR, and TCRdb kept only the in-frame ones, dropping some. The sample is made up of about 200,000 clones, and the top ten hold about 0.9% of it. Sequencing input: PBMCs. The receptors come from a woman in her twenties or thirties in good health and CMV-seropositive. Each CDR3 is given with its conserved first and last residue. A D gene is named only where the DNA matches it firmly.

NA	TRBV5-6	TRBJ1-4	CASSDLRGQKEKLFF	TGTGCCAGCAGCGACCTACGTGGGCAAAAAGAAAAACTGTTTTTT
NA	TRBV6-1	TRBJ2-6	CASRSGAGANVLTF	TGTGCCAGCAGATCAGGTGCCGGGGCCAACGTCCTGACTTTC
NA	TRBV7-9	TRBJ1-2	CASSFQGSGYTF	TGTGCCAGCAGCTTCCAGGGAAGTGGCTACACCTTC
TRBD1	TRBV5-1	TRBJ2-7	CASSLNFGQGQYEQYF	TGCGCCAGCAGCTTGAACTTTGGACAGGGGCAGTACGAGCAGTACTTC
NA	TRBV18	TRBJ1-1	CASSPKGLTGNTEAFF	TGTGCCAGCTCACCAAAGGGCTTGACAGGGAACACTGAAGCTTTCTTT
NA	TRBV27	TRBJ2-5	CASSASGWETQYF	TGTGCCAGCAGCGCCAGCGGCTGGGAGACCCAGTACTTC
NA	TRBV18	TRBJ1-1	CASSPPGGYGTEAFF	TGTGCCAGCTCACCACCCGGGGGATACGGGACTGAAGCTTTCTTT
NA	TRBV12-5	TRBJ1-5	CASGLGQLLPQHF	TGTGCTAGTGGTTTGGGACAGTTACTGCCCCAGCATTTT
NA	TRBV11-2	TRBJ1-2	CASSLMRDYGYTF	TGTGCCAGCAGCTTAATGAGGGATTACGGCTACACCTTC
TRBD1	TRBV30	TRBJ1-4	CAWAGTGFEKLFF	TGTGCCTGGGCCGGGACAGGTTTCGAAAAACTGTTTTTT
NA	TRBV6-1	TRBJ1-2	CASSGWTRDYGYTF	TGTGCCAGCAGTGGATGGACAAGGGACTATGGCTACACCTTC
NA	TRBV7-2	TRBJ2-5	CASSQYQETQYF	TGTGCCAGCAGCCAGTACCAAGAGACCCAGTACTTC
TRBD1	TRBV5-1	TRBJ1-4	CASQPFPLQGMGEKLFF	TGCGCCAGCCAACCATTTCCCCTACAGGGGATGGGTGAAAAACTGTTTTTT
TRBD2	TRBV6-5	TRBJ2-3	CASSPVAGGTDTQYF	TGTGCCAGCAGCCCAGTAGCGGGGGGGACAGATACGCAGTATTTT
NA	TRBV5-1	TRBJ1-1	CASSPQGRGEAFF	TGCGCCAGCAGCCCTCAAGGTAGAGGTGAAGCTTTCTTT
NA	TRBV9	TRBJ1-1	CASSVTLSGAFF	TGTGCCAGCAGCGTTACCTTGTCCGGAGCTTTCTTT
TRBD2	TRBV18	TRBJ2-2	CASSVSGSIANTGELFF	TGTGCCAGCTCGGTTAGCGGGAGCATCGCGAACACCGGGGAGCTGTTTTTT
TRBD1	TRBV9	TRBJ2-3	CASSARQGLDTQYF	TGTGCCAGCAGCGCGCGACAGGGGTTGGATACGCAGTATTTT
TRBD1	TRBV4-1	TRBJ1-5	CASSPTGQAKEPQHF	TGCGCCAGCAGCCCGACAGGACAGGCAAAGGAGCCCCAGCATTTT
NA	TRBV7-8	TRBJ1-2	CASSLVVRETGYTF	TGTGCCAGCAGCTTAGTGGTGAGGGAAACGGGCTACACCTTC
NA	TRBV19	TRBJ2-7	CASSRSPGLGEQYF	TGTGCCAGTAGTCGATCTCCAGGGTTAGGCGAGCAGTACTTC
NA	TRBV6-1	TRBJ1-5	CASILGGLGNQPQHF	TGTGCCAGCATTCTGGGAGGTTTGGGCAATCAGCCCCAGCATTTT
NA	TRBV15	TRBJ1-2	CATSREDTNYGYTF	TGTGCCACCAGCAGAGAGGACACTAACTATGGCTACACCTTC
NA	TRBV7-9	TRBJ1-2	CASSLSRGLGGPLSSGYTF	TGTGCCAGCAGCTTATCTCGGGGGTTAGGAGGGCCGCTCAGTAGTGGCTACACCTTC
TRBD1	TRBV19	TRBJ1-5	CASAQTGVQLGKQPQHF	TGTGCCAGCGCACAGACAGGGGTCCAACTGGGTAAGCAGCCCCAGCATTTT
NA	TRBV5-5	TRBJ1-3	CASSRGWGPGNTIYF	TGTGCCAGCAGCCGCGGGTGGGGGCCTGGAAACACCATATATTTT
NA	TRBV6-5	TRBJ1-5	CASHSGGFNQPQHF	TGTGCCAGCCATTCCGGGGGATTCAATCAGCCCCAGCATTTT
TRBD2	TRBV10-1	TRBJ2-7	CASSETPGLAGGSYEQYF	TGCGCCAGCAGTGAGACTCCGGGACTAGCGGGGGGCTCCTACGAGCAGTACTTC
NA	TRBV6-1	TRBJ2-2	CASSEGWAQETGELFF	TGTGCCAGCAGTGAGGGTTGGGCCCAAGAGACCGGGGAGCTGTTTTTT
TRBD2	TRBV4-1	TRBJ2-7	CASSQVASGGAYEQYF	TGCGCCAGCAGCCAAGTTGCGTCGGGGGGGGCCTACGAGCAGTACTTC
TRBD2	TRBV7-2	TRBJ2-7	CASSQSGSGYEQYF	TGTGCCAGCAGCCAAAGCGGGAGTGGGTACGAGCAGTACTTC
NA	TRBV14	TRBJ2-1	CASSQAGLLENEQFF	TGTGCCAGCAGCCAAGCGGGACTCCTTGAGAATGAGCAGTTCTTC
NA	TRBV7-2	TRBJ1-3	CASSLGPIAGNTIYF	TGTGCCAGCAGCTTGGGCCCTATTGCCGGAAACACCATATATTTT
NA	TRBV30	TRBJ2-7	CAWTRDSSYEQYF	TGTGCCTGGACGCGGGACAGCTCCTACGAGCAGTACTTC
TRBD2	TRBV5-1	TRBJ2-2	CASSLTLAGGSTGELFF	TGCGCCAGCAGCTTGACCCTAGCGGGGGGTTCAACCGGGGAGCTGTTTTTT
NA	TRBV5-1	TRBJ2-3	CASSSGTSTDTQYF	TGCGCCAGCAGCTCCGGGACTAGCACAGATACGCAGTATTTT
NA	TRBV5-4	TRBJ1-6	CASSLGRDFNSPLHF	TGTGCCAGCAGCTTGGGAAGGGACTTCAATTCACCCCTCCACTTT
NA	TRBV5-1	TRBJ2-7	CASSPAPGTYEQYF	TGCGCCAGCAGCCCAGCCCCGGGAACCTACGAGCAGTACTTC
TRBD1	TRBV19	TRBJ2-7	CASATSGTGHYEQYF	TGTGCCAGTGCGACCTCCGGGACAGGGCACTACGAGCAGTACTTC
TRBD1	TRBV10-1	TRBJ1-1	CASRRDRNTEAFF	TGCGCCAGCAGGCGGGACAGGAACACTGAAGCTTTCTTT
NA	TRBV7-9	TRBJ1-4	CASSRRATNEKLFF	TGTGCCAGCAGCCGCCGGGCAACTAATGAAAAACTGTTTTTT
TRBD2	TRBV5-1	TRBJ2-5	CASSLTSSGTRETQYF	TGCGCCAGCAGCTTGACTTCGTCGGGGACTAGAGAGACCCAGTACTTC
NA	TRBV19	TRBJ1-1	CASSMQGWGVAFF	TGTGCCAGTAGTATGCAGGGATGGGGGGTAGCTTTCTTT
NA	TRBV5-6	TRBJ2-3	CASIVRGGDTQYF	TGTGCCAGCATCGTGCGGGGCGGAGATACGCAGTATTTT
NA	TRBV10-3	TRBJ1-5	CAISKTGAGQPQHF	TGTGCCATCAGTAAGACAGGTGCGGGTCAGCCCCAGCATTTT
TRBD2	TRBV7-9	TRBJ2-3	CASSPGLAEWGDTQYF	TGTGCCAGCAGCCCGGGACTAGCGGAGTGGGGAGATACGCAGTATTTT
TRBD2	TRBV5-1	TRBJ2-2	CASSLGRGLAGELFF	TGCGCCAGCAGCCTAGGGCGGGGGTTGGCCGGGGAGCTGTTTTTT
NA	TRBV6-6	TRBJ1-3	CASSGLGSAGNTIYF	TGTGCCAGCAGCGGCCTTGGGTCAGCGGGAAACACCATATATTTT
NA	TRBV5-1	TRBJ2-7	CASSLMGAREQYF	TGCGCCAGCAGCTTGATGGGGGCGAGAGAGCAGTACTTC
TRBD1	TRBV6-6	TRBJ1-2	CASKGAGGDGYTF	TGTGCCAGCAAGGGGGCGGGGGGAGATGGCTACACCTTC
NA	TRBV19	TRBJ1-1	CASSIHGRWETATEAFF	TGTGCCAGTAGTATCCATGGGAGGTGGGAAACAGCCACTGAAGCTTTCTTT
TRBD1	TRBV4-3	TRBJ2-6	CASSLEGQGVDSGANVLTF	TGCGCCAGCAGCCTAGAGGGACAGGGCGTAGATTCTGGGGCCAACGTCCTGACTTTC
NA	TRBV5-4	TRBJ1-5	CASSSGLSRPQHF	TGTGCCAGCAGCTCGGGACTCAGTCGGCCCCAGCATTTT
NA	TRBV7-9	TRBJ1-2	CASSPWTEHGYTF	TGTGCCAGCAGCCCCTGGACAGAGCATGGCTACACCTTC
TRBD2	TRBV9	TRBJ2-1	CASSVDLAGVYNEQFF	TGTGCCAGCAGCGTAGATCTAGCGGGAGTCTACAATGAGCAGTTCTTC
NA	TRBV10-3	TRBJ1-5	CAISDLLVLGSNQPQHF	TGTGCCATCAGTGATCTGTTAGTCCTAGGTAGCAATCAGCCCCAGCATTTT
NA	TRBV4-1	TRBJ1-3	CASSQASQGSGNTIYF	TGCGCCAGCAGCCAAGCTTCACAGGGATCAGGAAACACCATATATTTT
NA	TRBV10-3	TRBJ1-4	CAISARGEKLFF	TGTGCCATCAGTGCTCGGGGGGAAAAACTGTTTTTT
NA	TRBV6-5	TRBJ2-7	CASSYLTGTYEQYF	TGTGCCAGCAGTTACCTCACAGGGACCTACGAGCAGTACTTC